These T cell receptor beta chains were read from a single sample in a study of technical replicates of blood from a handful of donors. Generated by immunoSEQ multiplex PCR, the TCRdb table keeps only in-frame clones and is missing some. Altogether around 80,000 clones are present, almost 99% being singletons, with the ten largest covering approximately 0.2%. The specimen sequenced was T cells isolated from PBMCs. Receptors originate from a human donor in good health. Both conserved end residues are part of each CDR3. D genes are given only for firm matches. Clone size, where shown, is once, few, many, or a class for clones that have expanded.

CDR3nt | CDR3aa | j_gene | abundance | d_gene | v_gene
TGTGCCAGCAGTCCCCTTCTCCAGACCCAGTACTTC | CASSPLLQTQYF | TRBJ2-5 | - | - | TRBV28
TGTGCCAGCAGCTTAAGTACTAGCGGATGGGGCGAGCAGTACTTC | CASSLSTSGWGEQYF | TRBJ2-7 | - | TRBD2 | TRBV7-2
TGTGCCAGCAGTTCTGGGACAGGGAGAGAGCAGTTCTTC | CASSSGTGREQFF | TRBJ2-1 | - | TRBD1 | TRBV5-6
TGTGCCAGCAGTTCTTGGACAGGGGCTAAGGAGACCCAGTACTTC | CASSSWTGAKETQYF | TRBJ2-5 | - | TRBD1 | TRBV27
TGCAGCGTTGTGGACAGGAGATCCCATGAGCAGTTCTTC | CSVVDRRSHEQFF | TRBJ2-1 | - | TRBD1 | TRBV29-1
TGTGCCAGCAGTCCCGGGACAGATACGCAGTATTTT | CASSPGTDTQYF | TRBJ2-3 | - | - | TRBV9
TGTGCCAGCACCAGGACAGGGGAATGGGGCACTGAAGCTTTCTTT | CASTRTGEWGTEAFF | TRBJ1-1 | - | TRBD1 | TRBV6-1
TGCGCCAGCAGCTTGGGTGTCTTAAACGGTGCGTATGAGCAGTTCTTC | CASSLGVLNGAYEQFF | TRBJ2-1 | once | - | TRBV5-1
TGCGCCAGCAGCTTGGTTGTTAGCGGGACCGGGGAGCTGTTTTTT | CASSLVVSGTGELFF | TRBJ2-2 | - | TRBD2 | TRBV5-1
TGTGCTAGTGGACCGGACAGGGGCACTAGCACAGATACGCAGTATTTT | CASGPDRGTSTDTQYF | TRBJ2-3 | - | TRBD1 | TRBV12-5
TGTGCCAGCAGCTCGGGACAGCCAGGCGAAGAGCAGTACTTC | CASSSGQPGEEQYF | TRBJ2-7 | - | TRBD1 | TRBV7-3
TGTGCCAGCAGACATTCCCTAGCGGGAACCTACAATGAGCAGTTCTTC | CASRHSLAGTYNEQFF | TRBJ2-1 | - | TRBD2 | TRBV6-6
TGTGCCAGCAGCTTGCTTGGCATGGACTGGGATGAAAAACTGTTTTTT | CASSLLGMDWDEKLFF | TRBJ1-4 | - | - | TRBV5-6
TGTGCCAGCAGTGCACCGGGGGGGACATTTCAAGAGACCCAGTACTTC | CASSAPGGTFQETQYF | TRBJ2-5 | once | TRBD2 | TRBV6-1
TGTGCCAGCAGCTGGGGACAGGGTACGCTAGTGCAGTACTTC | CASSWGQGTLVQYF | TRBJ2-7 | once | TRBD1 | TRBV5-4
TGTGCCAGCAGCTTTACGTCGGGGGCAACTAATGAAAAACTGTTTTTT | CASSFTSGATNEKLFF | TRBJ1-4 | - | - | TRBV11-2
TGTGCCAGCAGCTTCGGTTCGATCGAGGGTTATGGCTACACCTTC | CASSFGSIEGYGYTF | TRBJ1-2 | - | - | TRBV7-9
TGTGCCAGCAGCCAACAGGGGTTGATTAGGGACACTGAAGCTTTCTTT | CASSQQGLIRDTEAFF | TRBJ1-1 | once | TRBD1 | TRBV13
TGTGCCAGCAGCAAACCCGGGACAGGGGAGCTGTTTTTT | CASSKPGTGELFF | TRBJ2-2 | - | - | TRBV11-3
TGTGCCAGCAGTGAAATAGCGGGAGCCCTAAATGAGCAGTTCTTC | CASSEIAGALNEQFF | TRBJ2-1 | - | TRBD2 | TRBV2
TGTGCCAGCAGTTTAATTCCAGGCAATCAGCCCCAGCATTTT | CASSLIPGNQPQHF | TRBJ1-5 | - | - | TRBV27
TGTGCCAGTACCGCAAGAGGGACTAGCGGGAGGTATGAGCAGTTCTTC | CASTARGTSGRYEQFF | TRBJ2-1 | - | TRBD2 | TRBV19
TGTGCCAGCAGCTTTGGTGATGAGCGGGGCACTGAAGCTTTCTTT | CASSFGDERGTEAFF | TRBJ1-1 | - | - | TRBV7-6
TGTGCCAGCAGTTCGACAGGGGTAGGCTATGGCTACACCTTC | CASSSTGVGYGYTF | TRBJ1-2 | - | TRBD1 | TRBV27
TGTGCCAGTAGTTTTTGGACAGGGGCTGATGGCTACACCTTC | CASSFWTGADGYTF | TRBJ1-2 | - | TRBD1 | TRBV19
TGTGCCAGCAGTCGAAAATATGACACCTTGAATAGCAATCAGCCCCAGCATTTT | CASSRKYDTLNSNQPQHF | TRBJ1-5 | - | - | TRBV27
TGTGCCAGCAGCCCCCGGACAGGGGATGAAAAACTGTTTTTT | CASSPRTGDEKLFF | TRBJ1-4 | - | TRBD1 | TRBV7-9
TGTGCCAGCAGCTTAGCGGGTAGCAGCTCCTACGAGCAGTACTTC | CASSLAGSSSYEQYF | TRBJ2-7 | - | - | TRBV7-2
TGCGCCAGCCTAGACCGGGACACCACAGATACGCAGTATTTT | CASLDRDTTDTQYF | TRBJ2-3 | once | - | TRBV5-1
TGTGCCAGCAGTTTAACAGGTTACAATGAGCAGTTCTTC | CASSLTGYNEQFF | TRBJ2-1 | - | - | TRBV28
TGTGCCAGCAGTTACGCCTTCGGACAGGGGTTACACGGCTACACCTTC | CASSYAFGQGLHGYTF | TRBJ1-2 | - | TRBD1 | TRBV6-5
TGTGCCACCCTTAGTCCCTACGAGCAGTACTTC | CATLSPYEQYF | TRBJ2-7 | once | - | TRBV27
TGTGCCAGCAGTGAATTGGGACAGGGAATCTTCTATGGCTACACCTTC | CASSELGQGIFYGYTF | TRBJ1-2 | - | TRBD1 | TRBV6-1
TGTGCCAGCAGCGTAACAGAGCGGGACTACGAGCAGTACTTC | CASSVTERDYEQYF | TRBJ2-7 | - | TRBD2 | TRBV7-9
TGTGCCAGTAGTTTAAGGGGGCAGGTGGACACTGAAGCTTTCTTT | CASSLRGQVDTEAFF | TRBJ1-1 | - | TRBD1 | TRBV19
TGTGCCAGCAGTAGCCCAGGGGGCAACGGCTACACCTTC | CASSSPGGNGYTF | TRBJ1-2 | - | TRBD1 | TRBV6-5
TGTGCCAGCAGTGGAACTTCGGAACAACAGGAATGGCCCTACAATGAGCAGTTCTTC | CASSGTSEQQEWPYNEQFF | TRBJ2-1 | - | - | TRBV2
TGTGCCAGCAGTTACGAGGGGGACCATTACGAGCAGTACTTC | CASSYEGDHYEQYF | TRBJ2-7 | - | - | TRBV6-5
TGTGCCAGCAGTGGTCGGGCGGGAGGCAACAATGAGCAGTTCTTC | CASSGRAGGNNEQFF | TRBJ2-1 | - | TRBD2 | TRBV2
TGCGCCAGCAGCCAGGACCAGAGCGGGGAATCCTACGAGCAGTACTTC | CASSQDQSGESYEQYF | TRBJ2-7 | - | TRBD2 | TRBV4-1
TGTGCCAGCAGCCCGACAGGGAGAGCTTTCTTT | CASSPTGRAFF | TRBJ1-1 | - | TRBD1 | TRBV28
TGTGCCAGCAGCCAGTCAGGGGCCGGGGAGCTGTTTTTT | CASSQSGAGELFF | TRBJ2-2 | - | - | TRBV4-2
TGTGCCAGCAGCTTAGGAGGACTAGCGGGCATACCTCGCACAGATACGCAGTATTTT | CASSLGGLAGIPRTDTQYF | TRBJ2-3 | - | TRBD2 | TRBV7-2
TGTGCCAGCTCACCAGGGGGGGGCAGCAATCAGCCCCAGCATTTT | CASSPGGGSNQPQHF | TRBJ1-5 | - | - | TRBV18
TGTGCCAGCAGTGTCAGGCAGGGAATTAGGAATGAGCAGTTCTTC | CASSVRQGIRNEQFF | TRBJ2-1 | - | - | TRBV2
TGTGCCAGCAGGTCGGGGTTAGCGACTAATGAAAAACTGTTTTTT | CASRSGLATNEKLFF | TRBJ1-4 | - | - | TRBV27
TGTGCCAGTAGTATTAGGGACAGGGCCGCTCAGCCCCAGCATTTT | CASSIRDRAAQPQHF | TRBJ1-5 | - | TRBD1 | TRBV19
TGTGCCAGCTCGGCCGGGACAGATGGGAATGAGCAGTTCTTC | CASSAGTDGNEQFF | TRBJ2-1 | - | TRBD1 | TRBV18
TGCGCCAGCAGCTTAGGCACGGGACAGGGGAACACTGAAGCTTTCTTT | CASSLGTGQGNTEAFF | TRBJ1-1 | - | TRBD1 | TRBV5-1
TGTGCCAGCAGTTCGTTACAGATCTCTGGGGCCAACGTCCTGACTTTC | CASSSLQISGANVLTF | TRBJ2-6 | - | - | TRBV27
TGTGCCAGCAGTTTTTCCAGCGTCGCAGATACGCAGTATTTT | CASSFSSVADTQYF | TRBJ2-3 | - | - | TRBV28
TGTGCCAGCAGGGGGACTAGCGGGAGGGCCGGGGAGCTGTTTTTT | CASRGTSGRAGELFF | TRBJ2-2 | - | TRBD2 | TRBV2
TGTGCCAGCTCACCACCCCTAGCGGGAGTTATATCGGATACGCAGTATTTT | CASSPPLAGVISDTQYF | TRBJ2-3 | - | TRBD2 | TRBV18
TGTGCCAGCAGTTCAAGACTCCAAGAGACCCAGTACTTC | CASSSRLQETQYF | TRBJ2-5 | - | - | TRBV6-5
TGTGCCAGCTCCACGGAGAGCACAGATACGCAGTATTTT | CASSTESTDTQYF | TRBJ2-3 | - | - | TRBV2
TGTGCCAGCAGTTTTTATCCGGGACTAGCGGGAGAGGGGGCCCGGGATACGCAGTATTTT | CASSFYPGLAGEGARDTQYF | TRBJ2-3 | - | TRBD2 | TRBV27
TGTGCCAGCAGACTCCAAGCGGGAGTAGGTGAGCAGTTCTTC | CASRLQAGVGEQFF | TRBJ2-1 | - | TRBD2 | TRBV27